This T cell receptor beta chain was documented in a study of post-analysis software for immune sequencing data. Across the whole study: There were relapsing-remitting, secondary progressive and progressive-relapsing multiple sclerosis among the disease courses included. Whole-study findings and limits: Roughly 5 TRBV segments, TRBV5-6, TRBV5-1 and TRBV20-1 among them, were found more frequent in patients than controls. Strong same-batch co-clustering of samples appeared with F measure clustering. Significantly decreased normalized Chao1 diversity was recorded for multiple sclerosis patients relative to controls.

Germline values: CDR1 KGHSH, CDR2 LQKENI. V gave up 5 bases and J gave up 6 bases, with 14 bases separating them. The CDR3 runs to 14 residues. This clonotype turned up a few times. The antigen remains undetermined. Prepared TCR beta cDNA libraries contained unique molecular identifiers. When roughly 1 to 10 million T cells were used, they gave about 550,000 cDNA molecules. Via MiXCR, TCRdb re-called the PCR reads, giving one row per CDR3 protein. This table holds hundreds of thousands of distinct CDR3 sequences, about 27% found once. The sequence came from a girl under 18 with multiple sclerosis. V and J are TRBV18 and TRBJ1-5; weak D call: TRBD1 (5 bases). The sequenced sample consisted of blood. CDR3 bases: TGTGCCAGCTCAGGCCTGGGGGTCGGTCAGCCCCAGCATTTT. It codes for CASSGLGVGQPQHF.